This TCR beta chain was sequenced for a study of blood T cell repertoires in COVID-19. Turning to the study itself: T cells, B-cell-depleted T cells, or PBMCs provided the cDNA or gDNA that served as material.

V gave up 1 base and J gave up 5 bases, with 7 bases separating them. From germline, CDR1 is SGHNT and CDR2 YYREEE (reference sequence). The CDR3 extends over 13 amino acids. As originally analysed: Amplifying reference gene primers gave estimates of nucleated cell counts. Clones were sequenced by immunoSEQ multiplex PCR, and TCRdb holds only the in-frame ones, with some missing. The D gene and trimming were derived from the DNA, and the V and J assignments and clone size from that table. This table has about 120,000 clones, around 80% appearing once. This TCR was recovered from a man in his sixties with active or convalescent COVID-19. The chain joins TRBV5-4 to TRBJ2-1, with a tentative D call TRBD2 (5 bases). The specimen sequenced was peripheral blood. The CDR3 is CASSLSGHNEQFF. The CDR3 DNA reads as TGTGCCAGCAGCTTGAGCGGTCACAATGAGCAGTTCTTC.